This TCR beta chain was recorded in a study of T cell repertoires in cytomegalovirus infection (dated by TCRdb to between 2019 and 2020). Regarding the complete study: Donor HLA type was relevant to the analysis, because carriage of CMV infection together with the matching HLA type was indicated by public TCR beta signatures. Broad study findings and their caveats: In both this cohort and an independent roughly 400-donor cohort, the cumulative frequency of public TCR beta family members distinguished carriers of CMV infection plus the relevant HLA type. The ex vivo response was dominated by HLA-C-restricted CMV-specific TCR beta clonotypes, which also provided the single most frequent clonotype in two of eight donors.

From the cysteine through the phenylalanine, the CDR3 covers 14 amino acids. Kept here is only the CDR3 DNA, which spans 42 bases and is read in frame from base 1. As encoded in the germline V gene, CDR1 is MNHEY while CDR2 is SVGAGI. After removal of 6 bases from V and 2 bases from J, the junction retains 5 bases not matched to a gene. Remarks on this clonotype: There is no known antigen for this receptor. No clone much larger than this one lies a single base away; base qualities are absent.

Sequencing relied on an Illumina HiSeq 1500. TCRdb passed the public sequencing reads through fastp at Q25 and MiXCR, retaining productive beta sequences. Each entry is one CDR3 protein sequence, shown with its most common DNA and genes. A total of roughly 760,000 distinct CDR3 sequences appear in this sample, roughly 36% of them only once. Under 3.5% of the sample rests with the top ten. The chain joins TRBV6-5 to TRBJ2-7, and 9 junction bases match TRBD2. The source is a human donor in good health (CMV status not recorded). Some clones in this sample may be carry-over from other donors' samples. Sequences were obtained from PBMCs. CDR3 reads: CASSVTSGTYEQYF. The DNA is TGTGCCAGCAGCGTGACTAGCGGAACCTACGAGCAGTACTTC.